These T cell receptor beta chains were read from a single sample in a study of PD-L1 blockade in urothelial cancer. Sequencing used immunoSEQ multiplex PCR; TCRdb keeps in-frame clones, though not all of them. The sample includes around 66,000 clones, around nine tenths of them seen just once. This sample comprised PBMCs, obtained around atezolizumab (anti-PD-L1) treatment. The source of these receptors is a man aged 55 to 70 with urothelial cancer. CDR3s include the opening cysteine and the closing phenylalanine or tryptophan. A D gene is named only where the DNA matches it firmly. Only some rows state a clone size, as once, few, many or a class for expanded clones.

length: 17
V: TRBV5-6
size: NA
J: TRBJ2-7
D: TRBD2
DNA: TGTGCCAGCAGCCGCCAGATACTAGCGGGGGACTTCTACGAGCAGTACTTC
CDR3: CASSRQILAGDFYEQYF

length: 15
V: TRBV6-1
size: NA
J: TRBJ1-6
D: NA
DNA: TGTGCCAGCAGTGAAAATCGTCCCTATAATTCACCCCTCCACTTT
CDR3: CASSENRPYNSPLHF

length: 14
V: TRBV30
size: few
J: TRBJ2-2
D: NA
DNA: TGTGCCTGGAGTGAGTACACATACACCGGGGAGCTGTTTTTT
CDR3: CAWSEYTYTGELFF

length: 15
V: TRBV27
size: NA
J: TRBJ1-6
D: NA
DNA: TGTGCCAGCAGCCCTGCCGGGGGACGGAATTCACCCCTCCACTTT
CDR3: CASSPAGGRNSPLHF

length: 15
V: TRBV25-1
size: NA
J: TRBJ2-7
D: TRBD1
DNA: TGTGCCAGCAGAAGAACGGGACAGGGTTTCTACGAGCAGTACTTC
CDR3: CASRRTGQGFYEQYF

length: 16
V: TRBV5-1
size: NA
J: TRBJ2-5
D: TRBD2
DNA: TGCGCCAGCAGCTTGTGGGGGGCGGGAGGGCGAGAGACCCAGTACTTC
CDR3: CASSLWGAGGRETQYF

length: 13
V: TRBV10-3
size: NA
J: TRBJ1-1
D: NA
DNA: TGTGCCATCAGTGTTTCCATGAACACTGAAGCTTTCTTT
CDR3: CAISVSMNTEAFF

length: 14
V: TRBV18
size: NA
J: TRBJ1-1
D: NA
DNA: TGTGCCAGCATGCGCCCCGGACAGAACACTGAAGCTTTCTTT
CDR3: CASMRPGQNTEAFF

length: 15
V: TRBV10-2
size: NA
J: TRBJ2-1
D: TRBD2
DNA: TGCGCCAGCAGTGAGGGACTAGCGGAGGTTTATGAGCAGTTCTTC
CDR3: CASSEGLAEVYEQFF

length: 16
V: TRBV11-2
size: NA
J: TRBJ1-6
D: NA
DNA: TGTGCCAGCAGCTCGGGACATAGCTCCTATAATTCACCCCTCCACTTT
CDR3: CASSSGHSSYNSPLHF

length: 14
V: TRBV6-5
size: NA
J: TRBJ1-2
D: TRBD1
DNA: TGTGCCAGCAGTGGGACAGGGGGCGCGTCTGGCTACACCTTC
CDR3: CASSGTGGASGYTF

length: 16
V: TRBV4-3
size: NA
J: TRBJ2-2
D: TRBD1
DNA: TGCGCCAGCAGCCGTTTGACCGGGACAGCGACCGGGGAGCTGTTTTTT
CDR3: CASSRLTGTATGELFF

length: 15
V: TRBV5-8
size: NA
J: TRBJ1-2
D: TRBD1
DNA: TGTGCCAGCAGCTTGGGACAGGGGGCCTCCTATGGCTACACCTTC
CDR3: CASSLGQGASYGYTF

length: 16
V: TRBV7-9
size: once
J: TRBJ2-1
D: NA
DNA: TGTGCCAGCAGCTTATTGTCAGGAACCCCCTACAATGAGCAGTTCTTC
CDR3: CASSLLSGTPYNEQFF

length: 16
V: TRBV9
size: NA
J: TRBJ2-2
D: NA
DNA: TGTGCCAGCAGCGTAGTGGGGAGTGGGACTACCGGGGAGCTGTTTTTT
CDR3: CASSVVGSGTTGELFF

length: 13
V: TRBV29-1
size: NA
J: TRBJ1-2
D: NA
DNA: TGCAGCGCCCAAGGGTCAGGGAAGGGCGGCTACACCTTC
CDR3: CSAQGSGKGGYTF

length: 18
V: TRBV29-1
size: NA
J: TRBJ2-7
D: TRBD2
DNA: TGCAGCGTTCGTGCGGGGTCTAGCGGAAGCCAATGGACCTACGAGCAGTACTTC
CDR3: CSVRAGSSGSQWTYEQYF

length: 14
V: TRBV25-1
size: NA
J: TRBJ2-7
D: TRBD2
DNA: TGTGCCAGCAGTGCTACTAGCGGGTCCTACGAGCAGTACTTC
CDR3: CASSATSGSYEQYF

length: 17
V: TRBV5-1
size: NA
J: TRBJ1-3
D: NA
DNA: TGCGCCAGCAGCTTAACTCCGGAGGTTCCCTCTGGAAACACCATATATTTT
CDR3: CASSLTPEVPSGNTIYF

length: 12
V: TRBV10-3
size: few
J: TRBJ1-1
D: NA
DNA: TGTGCCATCAGTGAACTGACAGGTGAAGCTTTCTTT
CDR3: CAISELTGEAFF

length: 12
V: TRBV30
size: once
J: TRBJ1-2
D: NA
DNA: TGTGCCTGGAGTGTACTAAACTATGGCTACACCTTC
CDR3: CAWSVLNYGYTF

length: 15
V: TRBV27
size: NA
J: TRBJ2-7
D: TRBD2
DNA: TGTGCCAGCAGTTTAAGCGGGAGTCGGTCCTACGAGCAGTACTTC
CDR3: CASSLSGSRSYEQYF

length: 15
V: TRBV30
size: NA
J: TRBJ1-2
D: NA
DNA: TGTGCCTGGAGTGTACGGCCGGGAAGAAGCCTTGGCTACACCTTC
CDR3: CAWSVRPGRSLGYTF

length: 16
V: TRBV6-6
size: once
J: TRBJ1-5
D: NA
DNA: TGTGCCAGCAGCCTGACAGGCCATGCTCGAAATCAGCCCCAGCATTTT
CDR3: CASSLTGHARNQPQHF

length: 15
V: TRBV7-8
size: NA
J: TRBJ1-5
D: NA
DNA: TGTGCCAGCAGCTTAAGCTCCGATAGCAATCAGCCCCAGCATTTT
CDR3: CASSLSSDSNQPQHF

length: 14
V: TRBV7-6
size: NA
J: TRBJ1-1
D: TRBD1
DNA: TGTGCCAGCAGCTGGGGACAGGGGAACACTGAAGCTTTCTTT
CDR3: CASSWGQGNTEAFF

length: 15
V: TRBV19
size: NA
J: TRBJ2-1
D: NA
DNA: TGTGCCAGTAGTAGACAGACGAGCTCCTACAATGAGCAGTTCTTC
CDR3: CASSRQTSSYNEQFF

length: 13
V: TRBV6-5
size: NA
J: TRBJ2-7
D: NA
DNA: TGTGCCAGCAGTTCCCCTCAGTCCTACGAGCAGTACTTC
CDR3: CASSSPQSYEQYF

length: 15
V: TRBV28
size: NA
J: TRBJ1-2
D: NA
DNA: TGTGCCAGCAGTTTACCCTGGAGGGATAACTATGGCTACACCTTC
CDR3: CASSLPWRDNYGYTF

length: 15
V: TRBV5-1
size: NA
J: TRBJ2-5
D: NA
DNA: TGCGCCAGCAGCTCCCCGGTCATGTACCAAGAGACCCAGTACTTC
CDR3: CASSSPVMYQETQYF

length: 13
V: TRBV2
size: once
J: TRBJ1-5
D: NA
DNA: TGTGCCAGCAGTGGCGGGGCGGAACAGCCCCAGCATTTT
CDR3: CASSGGAEQPQHF

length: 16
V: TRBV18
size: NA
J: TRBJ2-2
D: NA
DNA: TGTGCCAGCTCACCACCGAAATTAGCGAGCACCGGGGAGCTGTTTTTT
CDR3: CASSPPKLASTGELFF

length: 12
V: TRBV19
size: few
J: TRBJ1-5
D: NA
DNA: TGTGCCAGTAGGTCGCTAGCCCAGCCCCAGCATTTT
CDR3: CASRSLAQPQHF

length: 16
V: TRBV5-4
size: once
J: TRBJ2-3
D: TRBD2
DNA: TGTGCCAGCAGCTCAGGGACTAGCGGGAGGCTGGATACGCAGTATTTT
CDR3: CASSSGTSGRLDTQYF

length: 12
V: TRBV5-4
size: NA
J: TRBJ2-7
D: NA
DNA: TGTGCCAGCAGTTTCAGGGTTGGGGAGCAGTACTTC
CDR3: CASSFRVGEQYF

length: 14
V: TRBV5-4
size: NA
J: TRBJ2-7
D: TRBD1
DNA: TGTGCCAGCAGCCAGGACAGGGGAGCCTACGAGCAGTACTTC
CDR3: CASSQDRGAYEQYF

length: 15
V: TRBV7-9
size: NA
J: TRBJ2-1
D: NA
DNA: TGTGCCAGCAGCTTGGACCCCTTCGGGGGTCGGGAGCAGTTCTTC
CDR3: CASSLDPFGGREQFF

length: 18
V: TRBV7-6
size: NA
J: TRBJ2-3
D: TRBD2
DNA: TGTGCCAGCAGCCGCGACCCTCCTAGCGGGAGGAGCACAGATACGCAGTATTTT
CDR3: CASSRDPPSGRSTDTQYF

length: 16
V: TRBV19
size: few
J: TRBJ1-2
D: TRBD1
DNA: TGTGCCAGTAGTATAGCGGGGCCCAGGGGGAACTATGGCTACACCTTC
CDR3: CASSIAGPRGNYGYTF

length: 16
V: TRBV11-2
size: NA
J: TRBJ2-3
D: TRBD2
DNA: TGTGCCAGCGCGTTCGTCCCTAGCGGTAGCACAGATACGCAGTATTTT
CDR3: CASAFVPSGSTDTQYF

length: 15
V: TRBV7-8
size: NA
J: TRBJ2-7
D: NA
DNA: TGTGCCAGCAGCTTAGGAGGAGGAGGGTCCTACGAGCAGTACTTC
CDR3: CASSLGGGGSYEQYF

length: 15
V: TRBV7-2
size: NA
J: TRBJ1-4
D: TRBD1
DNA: TGTGCCAGCAGCTTAGTGGACAGGGGCGGTGAAAAACTGTTTTTT
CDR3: CASSLVDRGGEKLFF

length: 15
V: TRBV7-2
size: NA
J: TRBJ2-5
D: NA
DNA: TGTGCCAGCAGCTGGTGGGGTAGCGGACAAGAGACCCAGTACTTC
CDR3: CASSWWGSGQETQYF

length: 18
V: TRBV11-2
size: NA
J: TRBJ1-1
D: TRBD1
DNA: TGTGCCAGCAGCTTAGGGAGGGTCAGGGGGCGAAGGAACACTGAAGCTTTCTTT
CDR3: CASSLGRVRGRRNTEAFF